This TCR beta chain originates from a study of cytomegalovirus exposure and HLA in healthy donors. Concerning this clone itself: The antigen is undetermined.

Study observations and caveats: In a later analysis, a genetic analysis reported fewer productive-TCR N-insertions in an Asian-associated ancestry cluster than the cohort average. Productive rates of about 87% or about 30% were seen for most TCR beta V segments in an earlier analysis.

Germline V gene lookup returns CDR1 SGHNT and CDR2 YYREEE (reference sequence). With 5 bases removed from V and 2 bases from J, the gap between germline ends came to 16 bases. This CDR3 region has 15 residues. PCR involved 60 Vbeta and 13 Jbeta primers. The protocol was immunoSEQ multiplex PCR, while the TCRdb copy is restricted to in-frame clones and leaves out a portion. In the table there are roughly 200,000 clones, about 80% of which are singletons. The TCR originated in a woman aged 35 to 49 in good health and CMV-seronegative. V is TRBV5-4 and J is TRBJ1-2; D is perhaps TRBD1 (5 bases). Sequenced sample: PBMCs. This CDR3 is CASRHEGVRNYGYTF. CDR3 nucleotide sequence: TGTGCCAGCAGACATGAAGGGGTACGAAACTATGGCTACACCTTC.